The 13 T cell receptor beta chains below all came from one sample that was sequenced in a study of blood T cell repertoires in COVID-19. Repertoires were generated with immunoSEQ multiplex PCR, while TCRdb's copy carries only in-frame clones and drops some. The repertoire holds approximately 140,000 clones, about 84% seen once, with roughly 10% in the top ten. The sample consisted of peripheral blood. Source of these receptors: an elderly woman in a cohort sampled during active or convalescent COVID-19.

The V gene is TRBV9, the J gene TRBJ1-6; 10 bases line up with TRBD1. CDR1 is SGDLS and CDR2 is YYNGEE in the germline V gene. The CDR3 totals 15 residues. The ends lost 4 bases at V and 9 bases at J; junction bases unmatched: 7. CDR3 residues: CASSPRTGGASPLHF. CDR3 DNA: TGTGCCAGCAGCCCCCGGACAGGGGGGGCTTCACCCCTCCACTTT.

In its sample, this clone was seen once. This chain connects TRBV30 to TRBJ1-2; perhaps TRBD1 as D (6 bases). The CDR3 is 13 amino acids. Trimming removed 4 bases at V and 5 bases at J, with 14 bases between. The germline CDR1 and CDR2 sequences are GTSNPN and SVGIG (reference sequence). CDR3 bases: TGTGCCTGGAACAGGGATAGGCCTTATGGCTACACCTTC. Encoded protein: CAWNRDRPYGYTF.

This chain connects TRBV19 to TRBJ2-3; 8 bases line up with TRBD2. J gave up 4 bases and V 5 bases, and 8 bases lay outside the gene matches. The CDR3 contains 15 residues. Germline values: CDR1 LNHDA, CDR2 SQIVND (reference sequence). The chain's CDR3 is CASSRDSGDSDTQYF. For the CDR3, the DNA is TGTGCCAGTAGTCGGGATAGCGGGGACTCAGATACGCAGTATTTT.

The V call is TRBV6-5, the J call TRBJ1-4, with D maybe TRBD1 (6 bases). Germline V CDR1 and CDR2: MNHEY, SVGAGI. This CDR3 region has 14 residues. DNA for the CDR3: TGTGCAGGGGGGGGTAGTTTTGTAGGAGAAAAACTGTTTTTT. This codes for CAGGGSFVGEKLFF.

V gene TRBV7-9 combines with J gene TRBJ1-2, with 8 bases aligning to TRBD1. The junction had 10 bases not matched to a gene; V was cut back by 8 bases and J by 5 bases. Germline V gene sequence: CDR1 SEHNR, CDR2 FQNEAQ (reference sequence). This CDR3 region has 14 residues. The CDR3 nucleotides are TGTGCCAGCCGGCCCCGGACAGGGATATATGGCTACACCTTC. Protein sequence: CASRPRTGIYGYTF.

The rearrangement joins TRBV7-7 to TRBJ2-5; a weak D match, TRBD1 (5 bases). Trimming shortened V by 1 base and J by 5 bases, and 11 bases separated the two germline ends. The V gene's germline CDR1 is SSHAT and CDR2 FNYEAQ (reference sequence). The CDR3 has 14 residues. CDR3 bases: TGTGCCAGCAGCTTAGGGGCCTGGGGCGAGACCCAGTACTTC. Translated, it gives CASSLGAWGETQYF. Together with reference TRBV7-7 and TRBJ2-5, the CDR3 gives the full variable domain: GAGVSQSPRYKVTKRGQDVTLRCDPISSHATLYWYQQALGQGPEFLTYFNYEAQPDKSGLPSDRFSAERPEGSISTLTIQRTEQRDSAMYRCASSLGAWGETQYFGPGTRLLVL.

This sequence joins TRBV7-2 and TRBJ2-3; D ambiguous. Per the germline V gene, CDR1 is SGHTA and CDR2 is FQGNSA. This CDR3 is 13 amino acids long. The germline V and J ends were trimmed by 1 base and 7 bases, with 9 bases remaining between them. CDR3 region: CASSLGGVNTQYF. The CDR3 DNA sequence: TGTGCCAGCAGCTTAGGAGGTGTGAATACGCAGTATTTT.

The chain couples TRBV5-8 to TRBJ1-2; D is unclear. Germline V CDR1 and CDR2: SGHTS, YDEGEE. V dropped 0 bases and J dropped 5 bases, with 14 bases sitting between them. The CDR3 extends over 15 amino acids. CDR3 nucleotide sequence: TGTGCCAGCAGCTTGGGAAAAGGGAGGACTTATGGCTACACCTTC. Translation: CASSLGKGRTYGYTF.

The gene calls are TRBV28 and TRBJ1-2, with D maybe TRBD1 (6 bases). V lost 5 bases and J lost 8, with 12 bases in between. This CDR3 is built from 12 residues. Per the germline V gene, CDR1 is MDHEN and CDR2 is SYDVKM. CDR3 protein: CASSLNRVGYTF. The CDR3 nucleotides are TGTGCCAGCAGTCTGAACAGGGTCGGCTACACCTTC.

The V gene is TRBV4-2, the J gene TRBJ2-2; a possible D gene is TRBD2 (5 bases). The V end was cut by 1 base, the J end by 1 base, with 10 bases between. This CDR3 contains 16 residues. In germline, CDR1 is LGHNA, CDR2 YNFKEQ. The CDR3 here is CASSQAVGENTGELFF. The CDR3 DNA is TGTGCCAGCAGCCAAGCCGTCGGGGAGAACACCGGGGAGCTGTTTTTT.

This chain links TRBV28 with TRBJ2-7, with a possible D match to TRBD2 (6 bases). Germline loops: CDR1 MDHEN, CDR2 SYDVKM. With 2 bases removed from V and 1 base from J, the gap between germline ends came to 6 bases. The CDR3 is made up of 13 amino acids. The CDR3 DNA reads as TGTGCCAGCAGTTTAGGAGGGTCCTACGAGCAGTACGTC. As protein: CASSLGGSYEQYV.

The chain recombines TRBV5-1 with TRBJ2-3; 9 nucleotides agree with TRBD2. From germline, CDR1 is SGHRS and CDR2 YFSETQ. J was trimmed by 5 bases and V by 2 bases; bases with no gene match: 3. This CDR3 is built from 14 residues. This CDR3 is CASSFSSGEDTQYF. DNA of the CDR3: TGCGCCAGCAGCTTTTCTAGCGGGGAAGATACGCAGTATTTT.

The chain is built from TRBV28 and TRBJ2-5; 7 nucleotides line up with TRBD1. With V trimmed by 6 bases and J by 13 bases, 8 bases remained unmatched. Germline values: CDR1 MDHEN, CDR2 SYDVKM. The CDR3 consists of 11 residues. The CDR3 coding sequence is TGTGCCAGCAGGAACCTACAGGGGATGTACTTC. Translated, it gives CASRNLQGMYF.